This T cell receptor beta chain was sequenced for a study of human T cells and chemical hapten exposure. Study-wide results and limits: No alteration of TCRs above 1 in 1000 frequency was seen with DPC sensitization. Expanded TCRs clustered into significantly more large CDR3 similarity groups than controls, the analysis revealed.

Individual cDNA molecules received unique molecular identifiers in the library. From the RACE reads, TCRdb called clonotypes with MiXCR, one entry per CDR3 protein. The sample lists tens of thousands of distinct CDR3 sequences; around 12% were seen once. To note about this clonotype: The antigen is unknown.

Germline trimming cut 5 bases from V and 5 bases from J; bases unmatched to any gene: 6. The CDR3 sequence is 14 residues long. Per the germline V gene, CDR1 is SQVTM and CDR2 is ANQGSEA. Specified time point: patch test 3, about 24 weeks after DPC sensitization. Treatment noted: therapeutic diphenylcyclopropenone sensitization with weekly scalp DPC. The sequence was collected from a man aged 30-40 years with alopecia areata. Some clones in this sample may be carry-over from other donors' samples. The gene calls are TRBV29-1 and TRBJ2-1, with 10 bases matching TRBD2. Sequencing used whole blood, obtained in connection with sensitization to the hapten diphenylcyclopropenone (DPC). This chain's CDR3 is CSVLPGLANNEQFF. The CDR3 nucleotides read TGCAGCGTTCTACCGGGACTAGCGAACAATGAGCAGTTCTTC.